The rows below give T cell receptor beta chains drawn from one sample of a study of blood T cell repertoires in COVID-19. Assay: immunoSEQ multiplex PCR; the TCRdb copy retains only in-frame clones and omits some. The sample has nearly 200,000 clones, around four fifths seen once. The sample consisted of peripheral blood. The receptors shown here come from a man aged 60 to 69 with COVID-19, enrolled during active disease. Each CDR3 is given with its conserved first and last residue. The D gene is left open where the match is weak. Only some rows state a clone size, as once, few, many or a class for expanded clones.

clone size: NA; V gene: TRBV4-3; D gene: TRBD1; J gene: TRBJ1-1; CDR3 protein: CASSRAPTGGDEAFF; CDR3 DNA: TGCGCCAGCAGCCGCGCCCCGACAGGGGGGGATGAAGCTTTCTTT
clone size: NA; V gene: TRBV9; D gene: NA; J gene: TRBJ2-3; CDR3 protein: CASSFTRTDTQYF; CDR3 DNA: TGTGCCAGCAGCTTTACCAGAACAGATACGCAGTATTTT
clone size: NA; V gene: TRBV7-2; D gene: NA; J gene: TRBJ1-4; CDR3 protein: CASSFGTREKLFF; CDR3 DNA: TGTGCCAGCAGCTTCGGAACGAGGGAAAAACTGTTTTTT
clone size: NA; V gene: TRBV4-2; D gene: TRBD1; J gene: TRBJ1-1; CDR3 protein: CASSGQGSGEAFF; CDR3 DNA: TGTGCCAGCAGCGGACAGGGGAGCGGTGAAGCTTTCTTT
clone size: NA; V gene: TRBV27; D gene: NA; J gene: TRBJ1-6; CDR3 protein: CASSQGTGNSPLHF; CDR3 DNA: TGTGCCAGCAGTCAGGGTACGGGTAATTCACCCCTCCACTTT
clone size: NA; V gene: TRBV29-1; D gene: TRBD2; J gene: TRBJ2-3; CDR3 protein: CSVRTSGTDTQYF; CDR3 DNA: TGCAGCGTCAGGACTAGCGGTACAGATACGCAGTATTTT
clone size: NA; V gene: TRBV6-2/TRBV6-3; D gene: TRBD1; J gene: TRBJ2-7; CDR3 protein: CASSPGQVGYEQYF; CDR3 DNA: TGTGCCAGCAGTCCGGGACAGGTTGGCTACGAGCAGTACTTC
clone size: NA; V gene: TRBV7-2; D gene: NA; J gene: TRBJ2-4; CDR3 protein: CASSLMTHPGNIQYF; CDR3 DNA: TGTGCCAGCAGCTTAATGACCCACCCGGGGAACATTCAGTACTTC
clone size: few; V gene: TRBV7-2; D gene: TRBD1; J gene: TRBJ1-2; CDR3 protein: CASSETGGAYGYTF; CDR3 DNA: TGTGCCAGCAGCGAAACAGGGGGCGCCTATGGCTACACCTTC
clone size: once; V gene: TRBV2; D gene: NA; J gene: TRBJ1-5; CDR3 protein: CASLNTGYFYSNQPQHF; CDR3 DNA: TGTGCCAGCCTGAATACAGGGTATTTCTATAGCAATCAGCCCCAGCATTTT